These 32 T cell receptor beta chains were all obtained from the same sample, sequenced in a study of blood T cell repertoires in COVID-19. Generated by immunoSEQ multiplex PCR, the TCRdb table keeps only in-frame clones and is missing some. Of 85,000 to 100,000 clones in the sample, 85% to 90% are singletons; the top ten hold 10% to 15%. The specimen sequenced was peripheral blood. Receptors were obtained from a woman between 55 and 75 years old in a cohort sampled during active or convalescent COVID-19.

This chain joins TRBV28 and TRBJ1-1; D is uncertain. CDR3 length: 14 amino acids. V was trimmed by 6 bases and J by 2 bases, leaving 13 bases between them. CDR1 MDHEN and CDR2 SYDVKM come from the germline V gene. CDR3 protein: CASSDRRANTEAFF. DNA of the CDR3: TGTGCCAGCAGCGATAGGAGGGCAAACACTGAAGCTTTCTTT.

The chain has TRBV18 and TRBJ1-4; 7 bases line up with TRBD1. Germline V gives CDR1 KGHSH, CDR2 LQKENI. The J segment lost 8 bases and the V segment lost 3 bases, leaving 3 bases of the junction unmatched. This CDR3 has 13 amino acids. CDR3 amino acids: CASSPGQQEKLFF. CDR3 nucleotide sequence: TGTGCCAGCTCACCGGGACAGCAGGAAAAACTGTTTTTT.

The chain has TRBV10-3 and TRBJ2-1, with 8 bases identical to TRBD2. CDR1 and CDR2 from the germline V gene are ENHRY and SYGVKD. J was trimmed by 6 bases and V by 7 bases; bases with no gene match: 5. The CDR3 totals 13 residues. CDR3 nucleotides: TGTGCCATCACAACTAGCGGAGCCAATGAGCAGTTCTTC. It yields the protein CAITTSGANEQFF.

This clone was counted a single time. This chain uses TRBV19 with TRBJ2-5, with D perhaps matching TRBD1 (6 bases). V was pared by 7 bases and J by 1 base, with 10 bases between. Germline loops: CDR1 LNHDA, CDR2 SQIVND (reference sequence). The length of the CDR3 is 13 residues. As DNA, the CDR3 is TGTGCCAGTACTAGGGGGTCCCAAGAGACCCAGTACTTC. Encoded protein: CASTRGSQETQYF.

V usage is TRBV29-1 and J usage is TRBJ1-2, with TRBD1 identical over 7 bases. The length of the CDR3 is 15 residues. J was trimmed by 2 bases and V by 5 bases; bases with no gene match: 11. CDR1 SQVTM and CDR2 ANQGSEA come from the germline V gene. The CDR3 sequence: CSVPRGGQVNYGYTF. The DNA for the CDR3 is TGCAGCGTTCCCCGAGGCGGACAGGTCAACTATGGCTACACCTTC.

The chain employs TRBV19 and TRBJ1-5; 10 nucleotides align to TRBD1. After removal of 5 bases from V and 7 bases from J, the junction contained 5 bases not matched to a gene. The CDR3 covers 14 residues. Germline V gene data show CDR1 as LNHDA and CDR2 as SQIVND (reference sequence). CDR3 bases: TGTGCCAGTAGTTTCGGACAGGGGGAACAGCCCCAGCATTTT. The encoded protein is CASSFGQGEQPQHF.

The V gene is TRBV6-2 or TRBV6-3, the J gene TRBJ1-2; possibly TRBD1 for D (5 bases). CDR1 is MNHEY and CDR2 is SVGEGT in the germline V gene. The CDR3 is made up of 14 amino acids. Deletions cut 0 bases from V and 4 bases from J, with 9 bases between. The CDR3 here is CASSYSRGGYGYTF. Here the CDR3 DNA reads TGTGCCAGCAGTTACTCAAGGGGAGGCTATGGCTACACCTTC.

The CDR3 reads CATSDSAFAGGDYNEQFF. The CDR3 nucleotides are TGTGCCACCAGTGACTCGGCGTTCGCGGGGGGGGACTACAATGAGCAGTTCTTC. The V gene is TRBV24-1, the J gene TRBJ2-1; 9 nucleotides line up with TRBD2. Per the germline V gene, CDR1 is KGHDR and CDR2 is SFDVKD. Trimming at V came to 4 bases and at J to 3 bases, leaving 12 bases not matched to a gene. This CDR3 has 18 residues.

In the case of this clone: Other DNA sequences in this sample translate to the same CDR3. The chain couples TRBV19 to TRBJ2-7; 7 bases match TRBD2. In germline, CDR1 is LNHDA, CDR2 SQIVND (reference sequence). The CDR3 is 14 residues long. With V trimmed by 7 bases and J by 1 base, 7 bases remained unmatched. The CDR3: CASKSQRGSYEQYF. The CDR3 coding sequence is TGTGCCAGTAAATCCCAGCGGGGTTCCTACGAGCAGTACTTC.

The chain has TRBV15 and TRBJ2-3; 13 nucleotides align to TRBD2. The CDR3 is 15 residues long. Germline CDR1 LNHNV, CDR2 YYDKDF (reference sequence). The junction had 4 bases not matched to a gene; V was cut back by 9 bases and J by 1 base. DNA for the CDR3: TGTGCCACTCGGACTAGCGGGGGCCGCACAGATACGCAGTATTTT. It is translated as CATRTSGGRTDTQYF.

In DNA, the CDR3 is TGTGCCATCAGAGCAAGGGTGGACAGGTTAGAACACGAGCAGTACTTC. This translates into CAIRARVDRLEHEQYF. The chain has TRBV10-3 and TRBJ2-7; 7 bases fit TRBD1. The length of the CDR3 is 16 residues. Germline CDR1 ENHRY, CDR2 SYGVKD. The V and J ends lost 6 bases and 5 bases, in that order; junction bases with no gene match: 16.

This clone was observed a single time. This chain joins TRBV5-1 and TRBJ2-5; TRBD1 aligns across 9 bases. With V trimmed by 0 bases and J by 5 bases, 5 bases remained unmatched. The CDR3 extends over 15 amino acids. The germline CDR1 and CDR2 sequences are SGHRS and YFSETQ. Written as DNA, the CDR3 is TGCGCCAGCAGCTTGGCCAGAGGGACAGGGGAGACCCAGTACTTC. Amino acid sequence: CASSLARGTGETQYF.

This clone was seen just once. The chain employs TRBV9 and TRBJ2-3; D possibly corresponds to TRBD1 (6 bases). The CDR3 length is 13 residues. V gave up 3 bases and J gave up 13 bases, with 18 bases separating them. From germline, CDR1 is SGDLS and CDR2 YYNGEE. CDR3 region: CASSEGVGESEYF. Here the CDR3 DNA reads TGTGCCAGCAGCGAGGGGGTAGGGGAGTCTGAGTATTTT.

The chain joins TRBV4-2 to TRBJ1-3; D gene unclear. The CDR3 contains 15 residues. The ends were cut back, 1 base at V and 1 base at J, with 8 bases in the middle. Germline V CDR1 and CDR2: LGHNA, YNFKEQ. The DNA for the CDR3 is TGTGCCAGCAGCCAAGGGCGAGGGTCTGGAAACACCATATATTTT. Its protein product is CASSQGRGSGNTIYF.

The V gene is TRBV28, the J gene TRBJ1-4; D is unresolved. Germline V gene sequence: CDR1 MDHEN, CDR2 SYDVKM. V lost 6 bases to trimming and J lost 8 bases, with 16 bases between them. The CDR3 runs to 14 residues. CDR3 region: CASSGGRLGEKLFF. DNA for the CDR3: TGTGCCAGCAGCGGAGGGCGACTGGGAGAAAAACTGTTTTTT.

This chain joins TRBV4-1 and TRBJ2-2; tentative D call: TRBD2 (6 bases). Trimming stripped 0 bases from V and 6 bases from J, with 11 bases between. CDR3 length: 15 amino acids. Germline CDR1 MGHRA, CDR2 YSYEKL. The DNA for the CDR3 is TGCGCCAGCAGCCAAGATGGATGGGGGGCCGGGGAGCTGTTTTTT. Protein sequence: CASSQDGWGAGELFF.

The CDR3 DNA follows: TGTGCCAGCAGTCTAGGGGTAGATCAGCCCCAGCATTTT. Its translation is CASSLGVDQPQHF. The rearrangement links TRBV6-5 to TRBJ1-5; TRBD1 might be the D (5 bases). This CDR3 region has 13 residues. Germline loops: CDR1 MNHEY, CDR2 SVGAGI. The V gene lost 5 bases and the J gene lost 5 bases, with 10 bases spanning the gap.

CDR3 protein: CASSSDGGSGANVLTF. The CDR3 nucleotides are TGTGCCAGTAGTTCGGACGGAGGATCTGGGGCCAACGTCCTGACTTTC. The rearrangement links TRBV19 to TRBJ2-6; D might be TRBD2 (5 bases). The germline gives CDR1 LNHDA, CDR2 SQIVND (reference sequence). The CDR3 contains 16 residues. Trimming left V 5 bases short and J 1 base short, with 12 bases between.

V and J are TRBV19 and TRBJ1-1; no clear D gene. CDR3 length: 16 amino acids. The germline gives CDR1 LNHDA, CDR2 SQIVND (reference sequence). V was cut by 1 base and J by 0 bases, with 12 bases left in between. CDR3 DNA sequence: TGTGCCAGTAGTATAGTCTTGGGCAGCTTGAACACTGAAGCTTTCTTT. This sequence encodes CASSIVLGSLNTEAFF.

The chain couples TRBV7-9 to TRBJ2-1; 7 positions match TRBD1. The CDR3 is 15 amino acids. Trimming removed 3 bases from V and 3 bases from J; junction bases left unmatched: 5. Germline CDR1 reads SEHNR; CDR2 reads FQNEAQ (reference sequence). As DNA, the CDR3 is TGTGCCAGCAGCTTGACAGGGAGCCACTACAATGAGCAGTTCTTC. Residues: CASSLTGSHYNEQFF.

The V call is TRBV5-1, the J call TRBJ1-2; D is unclear. There are 13 residues in the CDR3. Germline CDR1 SGHRS, CDR2 YFSETQ. The germline V and J ends were trimmed by 4 bases and 6 bases, with 13 bases remaining between them. CDR3 nucleotide sequence: TGCGCCAGCAGCCCCGGTGGGAGGGATGGCTACACCTTC. Translation: CASSPGGRDGYTF.

The DNA of the CDR3 is TGTGCCAGCAAGCGATCCGGGGAGCTGTTTTTT. This encodes CASKRSGELFF. The gene calls are TRBV2 and TRBJ2-2; D is undetermined. The germline gives CDR1 SNHLY, CDR2 FYNNEI. Trimming stripped 7 bases from V and 6 bases from J, with 6 bases between. The length of the CDR3 is 11 residues.

The gene calls are TRBV28 and TRBJ1-5, with a possible D match to TRBD1 (6 bases). The CDR3 contains 14 residues. From germline, CDR1 is MDHEN and CDR2 SYDVKM. The germline V and J ends were trimmed by 3 bases and 3 bases, with 9 bases remaining between them. CDR3 nucleotides: TGTGCCAGCAGTTTGGGGACACACAATCAGCCCCAGCATTTT. It translates to CASSLGTHNQPQHF.

The sample holds a few counts of this clone. V and J are TRBV18 and TRBJ1-4, with D maybe TRBD1 (5 bases). The V end lost 2 bases, the J end lost 5 bases, and 9 bases lay between the germline ends. Germline V gene data show CDR1 as KGHSH and CDR2 as LQKENI. The CDR3 covers 14 residues. The CDR3 DNA is TGTGCCAGCTCACCAGGACGGGGGAATGAAAAACTGTTTTTT. Protein: CASSPGRGNEKLFF.

The chain links TRBV9 to TRBJ1-4, with TRBD1 identical over 8 bases. V gave up 2 bases and J gave up 7 bases; unmatched junction bases: 7. The CDR3 has 15 residues. Germline V gene lookup returns CDR1 SGDLS and CDR2 YYNGEE. In DNA, the CDR3 is TGTGCCAGCAGCGTTGGACAGGGAAGTCCTGAAAAACTGTTTTTT. Residues: CASSVGQGSPEKLFF.

The chain links TRBV9 to TRBJ2-3; no reliable D call. Germline V CDR1 and CDR2: SGDLS, YYNGEE. Trimming stripped 5 bases from V and 1 base from J, with 8 bases between. The CDR3 has 13 residues. The CDR3 DNA reads as TGTGCCAGCAGTCTTCCAGGCACAGATACGCAGTATTTT. Its protein product is CASSLPGTDTQYF.

This chain uses TRBV14 with TRBJ1-1, with a possible D match to TRBD1 (5 bases). CDR1 and CDR2 (germline): SGHDN, FVKESK. Trimming took 8 bases from V and 2 from J, leaving 12 bases between them. The CDR3 loop spans 13 amino acids. In nucleotides, the CDR3 is TGTGCCAGCCGGATGACAGCTAACACTGAAGCTTTCTTT. Residues: CASRMTANTEAFF. The full variable domain, rest sourced from reference TRBV14 and TRBJ1-1, is EAGVTQFPSHSVIEKGQTVTLRCDPISGHDNLYWYRRVMGKEIKFLLHFVKESKQDESGMPNNRFLAERTGGTYSTLKVQPAELEDSGVYFCASRMTANTEAFFGQGTRLTVV.

The chain has TRBV7-8 and TRBJ2-3, with TRBD2 matching over 14 bases. The length of the CDR3 is 16 residues. The V gene's germline CDR1 is SGHVS and CDR2 FQNEAQ. J was trimmed by 3 bases and V by 5 bases; bases with no gene match: 4. In DNA form, the CDR3 reads TGTGCCAGCAGCCCCGGACTAGCGGGAGGTACAGATACGCAGTATTTT. It translates to CASSPGLAGGTDTQYF.

The chain joins TRBV15 to TRBJ1-2; D ambiguous. In germline, CDR1 is LNHNV, CDR2 YYDKDF (reference sequence). Trimming shortened V by 1 base and J by 1 base, and 7 bases separated the two germline ends. This CDR3 comprises 14 residues. CDR3 sequence (DNA): TGTGCCACCAGCAGAGTACACGTTAACTATGGCTACACCTTC. Residues: CATSRVHVNYGYTF.

The chain carries TRBV29-1 and TRBJ1-2, with 8 nucleotides matching TRBD1. This CDR3 is built from 12 residues. Germline CDR1 SQVTM, CDR2 ANQGSEA. The V gene end was trimmed by 5 bases and the J gene end by 5 bases; junction bases not matched to a gene: 4. CDR3 loop: CSVLTGGYGYTF. CDR3 DNA sequence: TGCAGCGTTCTCACAGGGGGGTATGGCTACACCTTC.

This sequence joins TRBV5-4 and TRBJ2-1; 10 bases map to TRBD2. The ends lost 5 bases at V and 6 bases at J; junction bases unmatched: 8. The CDR3 contains 15 residues. CDR1 is SGHNT and CDR2 is YYREEE in the germline V gene (reference sequence). CDR3 sequence reads: CASSLAGAASNEQFF. CDR3 DNA: TGTGCCAGCAGTCTAGCGGGGGCGGCCAGCAATGAGCAGTTCTTC.

This clone has more than one count but fewer than ten. CDR3 nucleotides: TGCGCCAGCTCCGCCGGTACGGGGTTCAATGAGCAGTTCTTC. It encodes CASSAGTGFNEQFF. This chain joins TRBV4-1 and TRBJ2-1, with a tentative D call TRBD2 (5 bases). V lost 8 bases and J lost 6, with 17 bases in between. Germline lookup yields CDR1 MGHRA and CDR2 YSYEKL. The CDR3 spans 14 residues.